This T cell receptor (beta chain) was observed in a study of cytomegalovirus exposure and HLA in healthy donors. The V gene end was trimmed by 4 bases and the J gene end by 12 bases; junction bases not matched to a gene: 9. Germline-derived CDR1 and CDR2 are SGHVS and FQNEAQ. This CDR3 spans 15 amino acids. This clone was recorded a few times. The PCR contained 60 Vbeta and 13 Jbeta primers. The assay was immunoSEQ multiplex PCR, and TCRdb's table has in-frame clones only and misses some. The sample has tens of thousands of clones; roughly 80% are singletons. Material: PBMCs. This rearrangement joins TRBV7-8 to TRBJ2-1, with 13 positions matching TRBD2. This TCR was recovered from a man between 35 and 55 years old in good health and CMV-seronegative. The CDR3 sequence is CASSSRLAGGSVQFF. The CDR3 nucleotides are TGTGCCAGCAGCTCCAGACTAGCGGGGGGAAGTGTGCAGTTCTTC.